Listed below are T cell receptor beta chains from one sample, sequenced in a study of T cell repertoires in cytomegalovirus infection. Via MiXCR, TCRdb re-called the reads, giving one row per CDR3 protein. The profile covers roughly 640,000 distinct CDR3 sequences, with around 24% appearing a single time and 8% taken by the ten largest. The sequenced sample was CD8+ T cells from PBMCs. The receptors come from a human donor in good health (CMV status not recorded). Some clones in this sample may be carry-over from other donors' samples. Each CDR3 is given with its conserved first and last residue. D genes are given only for firm matches. Clone size is shown for a subset of rows, as once, few, many or a class of expanded clone.

d_call: -; v_call: TRBV13; clone_size: few; j_call: TRBJ2-2; cdr3_nt: TGTGCCAGCAACCCTGTAGGGACCGGGGAGCTGTTTTTT; cdr3_aa: CASNPVGTGELFF
d_call: -; v_call: TRBV7-4; clone_size: many; j_call: TRBJ1-4; cdr3_nt: TGTGCCAGCAGCTTTTTAGGGACCCCAGCAACTAATGAAAAACTGTTTTTT; cdr3_aa: CASSFLGTPATNEKLFF
d_call: -; v_call: TRBV14; clone_size: few; j_call: TRBJ1-2; cdr3_nt: TGTGCCAGCAGCCAAGATGGTAACAGACTGGCTGGCTACACCTTC; cdr3_aa: CASSQDGNRLAGYTF
d_call: TRBD2; v_call: TRBV14; clone_size: -; j_call: TRBJ2-5; cdr3_nt: TGTGCCAGCAGCCCACTAGCGGTACTTAAAGAGACCCAGTACTTC; cdr3_aa: CASSPLAVLKETQYF
d_call: -; v_call: TRBV15; clone_size: few; j_call: TRBJ2-5; cdr3_nt: TGTGCCACCAGCAGAGATCCGATCGGCCCATGGGAGACCCAGTACTTC; cdr3_aa: CATSRDPIGPWETQYF
d_call: -; v_call: TRBV5-1; clone_size: -; j_call: TRBJ1-1; cdr3_nt: TGCGCCAGCAGCTTGGGATGGGGGGCGATGACTGAAGCTTTCTTT; cdr3_aa: CASSLGWGAMTEAFF
d_call: TRBD1; v_call: TRBV19; clone_size: few; j_call: TRBJ1-2; cdr3_nt: TGTGCCTCTGCAGGGGGTGGTGGCTACACCTTC; cdr3_aa: CASAGGGGYTF
d_call: -; v_call: TRBV6-2/TRBV6-3; clone_size: many; j_call: TRBJ1-5; cdr3_nt: TGTGCCAGCGCATGGGAGCTAAATCAGCCCCAGCATTTT; cdr3_aa: CASAWELNQPQHF
d_call: -; v_call: TRBV29-1; clone_size: few; j_call: TRBJ2-1; cdr3_nt: TGCAGCGTTGGAGGGACGCCGGGCTCCTACAATGAGCAGTTCTTC; cdr3_aa: CSVGGTPGSYNEQFF
d_call: TRBD2; v_call: TRBV7-2; clone_size: many; j_call: TRBJ2-7; cdr3_nt: TGTGCCAGCAGCCTCGGGGGGGGAACCGCCTACGAGCAGTACTTC; cdr3_aa: CASSLGGGTAYEQYF
d_call: TRBD1; v_call: TRBV5-6; clone_size: once; j_call: TRBJ2-7; cdr3_nt: TGTGCCAGCAGCTTTAGAGGACAGGGATCCTACGAGCAGTACTTC; cdr3_aa: CASSFRGQGSYEQYF
d_call: TRBD1; v_call: TRBV6-2/TRBV6-3; clone_size: -; j_call: TRBJ1-1; cdr3_nt: TGTGCCAGCAGGGAAGAGGACAGGGTAAGTGAAGCTTTCTTT; cdr3_aa: CASREEDRVSEAFF
d_call: -; v_call: TRBV27; clone_size: -; j_call: TRBJ1-1; cdr3_nt: TGTGCCAGCAGTTACGGAAACTCTCGGACGGCTTTCTTT; cdr3_aa: CASSYGNSRTAFF
d_call: -; v_call: TRBV19; clone_size: once; j_call: TRBJ1-5; cdr3_nt: TGTGCCGGTAGTGACCCCCGGGACTATAGCAATCAGCCCCAGCATTTT; cdr3_aa: CAGSDPRDYSNQPQHF
d_call: -; v_call: TRBV18; clone_size: few; j_call: TRBJ2-4; cdr3_nt: TGTGCCAGCTCACCATACACAACGGGGGGCGTGTACATTCAGTACTTC; cdr3_aa: CASSPYTTGGVYIQYF
d_call: TRBD1; v_call: TRBV19; clone_size: few; j_call: TRBJ1-2; cdr3_nt: TGTGCCACCCGGACAGGGGGAGTTGGCTACACCTTC; cdr3_aa: CATRTGGVGYTF
d_call: TRBD2; v_call: TRBV7-6; clone_size: -; j_call: TRBJ2-2; cdr3_nt: TGTGCCAGCAGCCCTATCGGGGGGGCGAACACCGGGGAGCTGTTTTTT; cdr3_aa: CASSPIGGANTGELFF
d_call: -; v_call: TRBV5-1; clone_size: -; j_call: TRBJ1-2; cdr3_nt: TGCGCCAGCAGCCCGAATAGCCTCAGGGAGGAGAACTATGGCTACACCTTC; cdr3_aa: CASSPNSLREENYGYTF
d_call: TRBD2; v_call: TRBV13; clone_size: -; j_call: TRBJ2-1; cdr3_nt: TGTGCCAGCAGTCTTGGACTAGCGGGTGCGTCCTACAATGAGCAGTTCTTC; cdr3_aa: CASSLGLAGASYNEQFF
d_call: -; v_call: TRBV7-2; clone_size: many; j_call: TRBJ2-5; cdr3_nt: TGTGCCAGCAGCGCCTCTTTCTGGTACCAAGAGACCCAGTACTTC; cdr3_aa: CASSASFWYQETQYF
d_call: -; v_call: TRBV29-1; clone_size: once; j_call: TRBJ1-2; cdr3_nt: TGCAGCGTTGAAACCAAGGGGGGTCCGCCTAACTATGGCTACACCTTC; cdr3_aa: CSVETKGGPPNYGYTF
d_call: -; v_call: TRBV28; clone_size: -; j_call: TRBJ1-6; cdr3_nt: TGTGCCAGCAGTTTAGTTCATAATTCACCCCTCCACTTT; cdr3_aa: CASSLVHNSPLHF
d_call: TRBD1; v_call: TRBV5-6; clone_size: few; j_call: TRBJ1-4; cdr3_nt: TGTGCCAGCAGCGACTGGGACAGGTGGAATGAAAAACTGTTTTTT; cdr3_aa: CASSDWDRWNEKLFF
d_call: TRBD2; v_call: TRBV6-1; clone_size: -; j_call: TRBJ2-1; cdr3_nt: TGTGCCAGCAGTGAATTCGGGACTAACTACCCCCCTTCCTACAATGAGCAGTTCTTC; cdr3_aa: CASSEFGTNYPPSYNEQFF